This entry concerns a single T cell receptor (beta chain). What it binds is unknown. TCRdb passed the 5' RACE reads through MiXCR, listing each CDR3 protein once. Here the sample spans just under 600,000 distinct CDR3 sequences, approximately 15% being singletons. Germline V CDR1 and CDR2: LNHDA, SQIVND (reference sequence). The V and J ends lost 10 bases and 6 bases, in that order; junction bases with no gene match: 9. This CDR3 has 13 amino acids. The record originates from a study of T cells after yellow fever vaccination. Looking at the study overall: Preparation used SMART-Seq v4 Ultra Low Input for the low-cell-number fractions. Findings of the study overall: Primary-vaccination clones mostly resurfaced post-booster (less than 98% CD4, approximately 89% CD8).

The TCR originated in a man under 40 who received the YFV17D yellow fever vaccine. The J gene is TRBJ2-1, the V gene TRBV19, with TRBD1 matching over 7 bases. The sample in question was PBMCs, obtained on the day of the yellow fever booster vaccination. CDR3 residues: CATRQGVRNEQFF. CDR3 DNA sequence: TGTGCCACCCGACAGGGAGTCCGCAATGAGCAGTTCTTC.